A single sample gave rise to the 5 T cell receptor beta chains below, sequenced in a study of metastatic and nonmetastatic thyroid tumors. TCRdb re-called clones via MiXCR from the PCR reads. The table has about 59,000 clones, about a sixth seen once. Patients had received no treatment of any kind before thyroid surgery. The sequenced sample consisted of blood. Receptor source: a male donor with papillary thyroid cancer or a benign thyroid nodule (not recorded which). Some clones in this sample may be carry-over from other donors' samples.

J is TRBJ1-4 and V is TRBV30; D is unresolved. Germline CDR1 and CDR2: GTSNPN and SVGIG (reference sequence). The CDR3 spans 13 residues. Trimming took 3 bases from V and 8 from J, leaving 13 bases between them. The CDR3 protein is CAWRTGSGEKLFF. The CDR3 nucleotides are TGTGCCTGGAGAACCGGGTCTGGCGAAAAACTGTTTTTT.

This clone has more than one count but fewer than ten. The gene calls are TRBV7-8 and TRBJ1-4; no firm D call. Germline CDR1 is SGHVS and CDR2 is FQNEAQ. V lost 2 bases and J lost 12, with 25 bases in between. CDR3 length: 17 amino acids. The CDR3 is CASSLLHPQDGGAELFF. For the CDR3, the DNA is TGTGCCAGCAGCTTACTCCACCCTCAAGACGGCGGTGCGGAACTGTTTTTT.

V is TRBV6-1 and J is TRBJ1-5; 7 bases line up with TRBD1. This CDR3 has 16 residues. CDR1 and CDR2 from the germline V gene are MNHNS and SASEGT. J lost 0 bases, V lost 6 bases, and 8 bases had no gene match. CDR3 DNA: TGTGCCAGCAGCTCAAGGACAGGTTATAGCAATCAGCCCCAGCATTTT. Encoded protein: CASSSRTGYSNQPQHF.

This clone was detected only a few times. This may come from a read error, since a much larger clone is one base off. The gene calls are TRBV20-1 and TRBJ2-1; 8 bases match TRBD2. Germline V gives CDR1 DFQATT, CDR2 SNEGSKA (reference sequence). The CDR3 loop spans 15 amino acids. V trimming: 1 base; J trimming: 4 bases; junction bases outside the gene matches: 6. CDR3 amino acids: CSARVFKRGYNEQFF. As DNA, the CDR3 is TGCAGTGCTAGAGTGTTTAAGCGGGGGTACAATGAGCAGTTCTTC.

In the case of this clone: A junction boundary mismatches the germline segment, possibly from a read error. Distinct nucleotide sequences in the sample also encode this CDR3. The V and J genes are TRBV9 and TRBJ2-2; 7 bases align to TRBD1. The germline CDR1 and CDR2 sequences are SGDLS and YYNGEE. This CDR3 has 17 residues. CDR3 loop: CASSLFSGQSNTGELFF. The CDR3 nucleotides are TGTGCCAGCAGCCTATTCTCGGGACAGAGTAACACCGGGGAGCTGTTCTTT.